Given below is one TCR beta chain in context. The sample belongs to a study of shared clonotypes between healthy human individuals. Deletions cut 1 base from V and 2 bases from J, with 7 bases between. The CDR3 totals 13 residues. Germline assignment: CDR1 SGHRS and CDR2 YFSETQ. DNA from unsorted PBMC was sequenced on ten immunoSEQ deep assay plates. Profiled with immunoSEQ multiplex PCR; TCRdb holds only in-frame clones, not every one. The profile shows some 500,000 clones, 75% to 80% of them singletons. The rearrangement uses TRBV5-1 and TRBJ2-7; D is ambiguous. This receptor was obtained from a woman between 40 and 50 years old in good health. Some clones in this sample may be carry-over from other donors' samples. Sequencing input: PBMCs. The CDR3 region is CASSLLGPYEQYF. The CDR3 coding sequence is TGCGCCAGCAGCTTGCTCGGCCCCTACGAGCAGTACTTC.